These 27 T cell receptor beta chains share one sample of origin, sequenced in a study of blood T cell repertoires in COVID-19. Generated by immunoSEQ multiplex PCR, the TCRdb table keeps only in-frame clones and is missing some. The sample comprises 93,000 or so clones, just over 85% of which are singletons, and 3.5% rests with the top ten. Sequenced: peripheral blood. Source of these receptors: a human donor in a cohort sampled during active COVID-19.

The J gene is TRBJ2-3, the V gene TRBV11-2, with TRBD2 matching over 7 bases. CDR1 and CDR2 from the germline V gene are SGHAT and FQNNGV. V lost 0 bases to trimming and J lost 12 bases; unmatched junction nucleotides: 9. The CDR3 has 14 residues. CDR3 protein: CASSLDGPAGPQYF. The DNA of the CDR3 is TGTGCCAGCAGCTTAGATGGCCCAGCGGGGCCCCAGTATTTT.

This CDR3 is CASSQVGGTTNEKLFF. The CDR3 DNA reads as TGTGCCAGCAGCCAAGTGGGCGGGACAACTAATGAAAAACTGTTTTTT. The rearrangement joins TRBV4-2 to TRBJ1-4; D is ambiguous. The CDR3 totals 16 residues. Germline V gene sequence: CDR1 LGHNA, CDR2 YNFKEQ. Trimming stripped 1 base from V and 0 bases from J, with 9 bases between.

The chain carries TRBV25-1 and TRBJ1-3; 8 positions agree with TRBD1. The J segment lost 3 bases and the V segment lost 3 bases, leaving 7 bases of the junction unmatched. Germline V gene lookup returns CDR1 MGHDK and CDR2 SYGVNS. The CDR3 is made up of 16 amino acids. The chain's CDR3 is CASSEVGQGYGNTIYF. CDR3 nucleotides: TGTGCCAGCAGTGAGGTTGGACAGGGTTATGGAAACACCATATATTTT. The variable domain in full, with the rest retrieved from reference TRBV25-1 and TRBJ1-3, is EADIYQTPRYLVIGTGKKITLECSQTMGHDKMYWYQQDPGMELHLIHYSYGVNSTEKGDLSSESTVSRIRTEHFPLTLESARPSHTSQYLCASSEVGQGYGNTIYFGEGSWLTVV.

The V call is TRBV30, the J call TRBJ2-1; 11 bases line up with TRBD2. Looked up from germline, CDR1 is GTSNPN and CDR2 is SVGIG (reference sequence). V lost 0 bases and J lost 9; bases outside the gene matches: 7. The CDR3 sequence is 15 residues long. The CDR3 here is CAWSVGTSGSLEQFF. CDR3 nucleotides: TGTGCCTGGAGTGTAGGGACTAGCGGCTCTCTTGAGCAGTTCTTC. Looking up the rest from reference TRBV30 and TRBJ2-1 gives the full variable domain: SQTIHQWPATLVQPVGSPLSLECTVEGTSNPNLYWYRQAAGRGLQLLFYSVGIGQISSEVPQNLSASRPQDRQFILSSKKLLLSDSGFYLCAWSVGTSGSLEQFFGPGTRLTVL.

This clone was detected only once. V usage is TRBV6-2 or TRBV6-3 and J usage is TRBJ2-3, with 8 positions matching TRBD2. Germline trimming cut 2 bases from V and 2 bases from J; bases unmatched to any gene: 6. Germline loops: CDR1 MNHEY, CDR2 SVGEGT. The CDR3 covers 16 residues. CDR3 sequence: CASSYALAGPTDTQYF. In DNA form, the CDR3 reads TGTGCCAGCAGTTACGCTCTAGCGGGCCCCACAGATACGCAGTATTTT.

This chain connects TRBV19 to TRBJ1-4; 9 positions agree with TRBD1. The CDR3 extends over 16 amino acids. With V trimmed by 4 bases and J by 3 bases, 6 bases remained unmatched. CDR1 LNHDA and CDR2 SQIVND come from the germline V gene (reference sequence). The CDR3 region has the DNA TGTGCCAGTAGTACGGGGACAGGGCGAGCTAATGAAAAACTGTTTTTT. Protein product: CASSTGTGRANEKLFF.

This clone was seen a handful of times. J is TRBJ1-4 and V is TRBV28; unclear D gene. The CDR3 has 16 amino acids. Germline V lookup: CDR1 MDHEN, CDR2 SYDVKM. V was shortened by 4 bases and J by 4 bases, with 16 bases between the two germline ends. The CDR3: CASSSPGGRVNEKLFF. The DNA of the CDR3 is TGTGCCAGCAGTTCTCCGGGAGGGAGGGTTAATGAAAAACTGTTTTTT.

The chain employs TRBV14 and TRBJ2-7; 8 bases match TRBD1. After removal of 4 bases from V and 2 bases from J, the junction contained 13 bases not matched to a gene. The CDR3 sequence is 17 residues long. Germline V CDR1 and CDR2: SGHDN, FVKESK. The CDR3 loop is CASSPPGGRPTPYEQYF. CDR3 DNA: TGTGCCAGCAGCCCCCCAGGGGGCCGACCAACCCCCTACGAGCAGTACTTC.

The chain combines TRBV29-1 with TRBJ2-2; TRBD2 might be the D (5 bases). The CDR3 runs 16 residues. Germline CDR1 is SQVTM and CDR2 is ANQGSEA. Between the trimmed V and J ends, which lost 6 bases and 1 base, there was a span of 18 bases. CDR3 region: CSVRKGGRLNTGELFF. The DNA for the CDR3 is TGCAGCGTCCGTAAGGGCGGGCGACTGAACACCGGGGAGCTGTTTTTT.

The V gene is TRBV19, the J gene TRBJ2-5, with D possibly TRBD2 on 6 matching bases. The germline V and J ends were trimmed by 1 base and 4 bases, with 13 bases remaining between them. The CDR3 extends over 15 amino acids. Germline CDR1 LNHDA, CDR2 SQIVND (reference sequence). CDR3 sequence: CASSIGGTWAETQYF. CDR3 bases: TGTGCCAGTAGTATAGGAGGGACTTGGGCAGAGACCCAGTACTTC.

The V gene is TRBV10-3, the J gene TRBJ2-7; D unclear. V lost 0 bases and J 5 bases, leaving 5 bases between the germline ends. The germline CDR1 and CDR2 sequences are ENHRY and SYGVKD. The CDR3 is 12 residues long. CDR3 in amino acids: CAISESSHEQYF. In nucleotides, the CDR3 is TGTGCCATCAGTGAGTCGAGCCACGAGCAGTACTTC.

The CDR3 nucleotides read TGTGCCAGCAGTTACTCGCGCGCCCCATCAAGCACTGAAGCTTTCTTT. This encodes CASSYSRAPSSTEAFF. This chain links TRBV6-5 with TRBJ1-1; D is uncertain. V dropped 0 bases and J dropped 4 bases, with 15 bases sitting between them. The CDR3 totals 16 residues. Germline V gene lookup returns CDR1 MNHEY and CDR2 SVGAGI.

The rearrangement links TRBV27 to TRBJ2-1; weak D call: TRBD1 (5 bases). Trimming took off 3 bases at V and 7 bases at J, with 16 bases between the two ends. CDR1 and CDR2 from the germline V gene are MNHEY and SMNVEV (reference sequence). The CDR3 totals 15 residues. CDR3 in amino acids: CASSFSVTGGNEQFF. The CDR3 nucleotides read TGTGCCAGCAGTTTCTCGGTTACAGGTGGGAATGAGCAGTTCTTC.

CDR3 coding DNA: TGTGCCTTCACCGGGGGGGCCAAAAACATTCAGTACTTC. Protein sequence: CAFTGGAKNIQYF. The chain employs TRBV30 and TRBJ2-4, with 7 bases aligning to TRBD2. The V segment lost 7 bases and the J segment 1 base; nucleotides outside the gene matches: 4. CDR3 length: 13 amino acids. Germline assignment: CDR1 GTSNPN and CDR2 SVGIG (reference sequence).

This sequence joins TRBV7-9 and TRBJ1-1, with 8 bases identical to TRBD1. The J segment lost 5 bases and the V segment lost 1 base, leaving 3 bases of the junction unmatched. This CDR3 contains 14 residues. Germline loops: CDR1 SEHNR, CDR2 FQNEAQ (reference sequence). The CDR3, as DNA: TGTGCCAGCAGCTTAGAGACAGGGGAGACTGAAGCTTTCTTT. This gives the protein CASSLETGETEAFF. The full variable domain, its missing parts supplied by reference TRBV7-9 and TRBJ1-1, is DTGVSQNPRHKITKRGQNVTFRCDPISEHNRLYWYRQTLGQGPEFLTYFQNEAQLEKSRLLSDRFSAERPKGSFSTLEIQRTEQGDSAMYLCASSLETGETEAFFGQGTRLTVV.

The chain couples TRBV7-2 to TRBJ2-7; 7 positions agree with TRBD1. The trim removed 2 bases at V and 2 bases at J, leaving 6 bases unmatched. Germline V gene lookup returns CDR1 SGHTA and CDR2 FQGNSA. The CDR3 contains 15 residues. The CDR3 DNA reads as TGTGCCAGCAGCTTAATGCGGACAGGAACCTACGAGCAGTACTTC. Encoded protein: CASSLMRTGTYEQYF.

V is TRBV6-5 and J is TRBJ2-7, with TRBD1 as a possible D gene (5 bases). This CDR3 is built from 12 residues. The germline gives CDR1 MNHEY, CDR2 SVGAGI. V lost 6 bases and J 3 bases, leaving 9 bases between the germline ends. The CDR3 loop is CASSDRLYEQYF. In DNA form, the CDR3 reads TGTGCCAGCAGCGACAGACTCTACGAGCAGTACTTC.

Only a few counts were recorded for this clone. The V and J genes are TRBV14 and TRBJ2-3; 7 bases line up with TRBD1. V dropped 4 bases and J dropped 4; count of bases not matched to a gene: 2. There are 13 residues in the CDR3. Germline CDR1 SGHDN, CDR2 FVKESK. The CDR3 DNA follows: TGTGCCAGCAGCCTGACAGGGCCAGATACGCAGTATTTT. As protein: CASSLTGPDTQYF.

In this sample, this clone turned up a few times. V usage is TRBV27 and J usage is TRBJ2-7; TRBD1 aligns across 9 bases. The trim removed 6 bases at V and 2 bases at J, leaving 8 bases unmatched. The CDR3 spans 15 residues. Germline V CDR1 and CDR2: MNHEY, SMNVEV (reference sequence). In DNA, the CDR3 is TGTGCCAGCAGACCACAGGGGGCGCGGACCTACGAGCAGTACTTC. Translation gives CASRPQGARTYEQYF.

This clone showed up just once. The CDR3 is CASSFAYEQYF. The CDR3 DNA reads as TGTGCCAGCAGTTTCGCCTACGAGCAGTACTTC. The V and J genes are TRBV12-3 or TRBV12-4 and TRBJ2-7; the D is unclear. The V and J ends lost 3 bases and 2 bases respectively, with 2 bases between them. The CDR3 runs to 11 residues.

The chain carries TRBV7-9 and TRBJ1-6, with D unresolved. In germline, CDR1 is SEHNR, CDR2 FQNEAQ (reference sequence). This CDR3 has 14 residues. With 2 bases removed from V and 13 bases from J, the gap between germline ends came to 15 bases. CDR3 in DNA: TGTGCCAGCAGCTTAATTTTGCAAGCCTCGCCCCTCCACTTT. Translating gives CASSLILQASPLHF.

This chain connects TRBV24-1 to TRBJ2-5; 7 nucleotides agree with TRBD2. The CDR3 has 14 amino acids. J was trimmed by 3 bases and V by 2 bases; bases with no gene match: 2. Germline V gene lookup returns CDR1 KGHDR and CDR2 SFDVKD. In nucleotides, the CDR3 is TGTGCCACCAGTGATTGGCTAGCGGAAGAGACCCAGTACTTC. It encodes CATSDWLAEETQYF.

The chain has TRBV30 and TRBJ1-4; 7 positions agree with TRBD1. Germline V CDR1 and CDR2: GTSNPN, SVGIG (reference sequence). V was clipped by 0 bases and J by 3 bases; unmatched bases: 4. This CDR3 is 15 amino acids long. The CDR3, as DNA: TGTGCCTGGAGTGTACACAGGGGACCTAATGAAAAACTGTTTTTT. It yields the protein CAWSVHRGPNEKLFF.

This sequence joins TRBV18 and TRBJ1-3; tentative D call: TRBD1 (5 bases). The germline V and J ends were trimmed by 4 bases and 3 bases, with 19 bases remaining between them. This CDR3 spans 17 amino acids. CDR1 is KGHSH, CDR2 LQKENI, per germline. The CDR3 is CASSRGWGGICGNTIYF. The CDR3 DNA reads TGTGCCAGCTCACGAGGATGGGGGGGGATTTGTGGAAACACCATATATTTT.

The chain has TRBV19 and TRBJ2-5; 9 nucleotides match TRBD1. The germline CDR1 and CDR2 sequences are LNHDA and SQIVND (reference sequence). The J segment lost 6 bases and the V segment lost 4 bases, leaving 12 bases of the junction unmatched. The CDR3 runs to 16 residues. CDR3 sequence (DNA): TGTGCCAGTAGTACCGAAGGAGGGACAGGGATAAAGACCCAGTACTTC. Translated: CASSTEGGTGIKTQYF.

This chain joins TRBV21-1 and TRBJ2-1; the table's D call of TRBD2 was not tested on the DNA. TRBV21-1 is an annotated pseudogene. This CDR3 is 14 amino acids long. For the CDR3, the DNA is TGTGCCAGCCAAGCGGGAGTAGCATACAATGAGCAGTTCTTC. It yields the protein CASQAGVAYNEQFF.

The chain joins TRBV7-2 to TRBJ2-7; 10 positions match TRBD2. Germline V CDR1 and CDR2: SGHTA, FQGNSA. The CDR3 is made up of 16 amino acids. V lost 4 bases to trimming and J lost 3 bases; unmatched junction nucleotides: 9. CDR3 DNA sequence: TGTGCCAGCAGCTCCCTCCTGAGCGGGAGGGACTACGAGCAGTACTTC. This codes for CASSSLLSGRDYEQYF.